This TCR beta chain was sequenced for a study of T cells in narcolepsy. Study overall: Healthy controls were enrolled alongside patients with narcolepsy type 1 or type 2.

Overall study findings and caveats: Autoreactive clone sequences were missing from some blood memory CD4+ repertoires. HCRT-specific and TRIB2-specific autoreactive clonotypes appeared among same-patient CSF and blood CD4+ clonotypes. Autoreactive clonotypes reportedly recurred in blood of same and different patients, not controls.

V was cut by 6 bases and J by 4 bases, with 8 bases left in between. This CDR3 is 12 amino acids long. Germline V gene data show CDR1 as PRHDT and CDR2 as FYEKMQ (reference sequence). In the case of this clone: Its cognate antigen is unknown.

The repertoire was sequenced with immunoSEQ multiplex PCR; TCRdb's copy has only in-frame clones and lacks some. The sample has 25,000 to 35,000 clones, about four fifths seen once; the top ten hold around 3%. The sequencing sample was made of CD45RA- memory CD4+ T cells from PBMCs. The TCR comes from a human donor with narcolepsy. The chain uses TRBV13 and TRBJ2-3, with unresolved D. The CDR3 loop is CASRWVPDTQYF. The CDR3 nucleotides are TGTGCCAGCAGGTGGGTGCCAGATACGCAGTATTTT.